The following is a T cell receptor (beta chain) sequence with its context. This clonotype was seen at least ten times. The antigen this receptor binds is unknown. Per-nucleotide qualities are absent, and no much larger clonotype sits a single base away. Only healthy Caucasian donors were included. Three pairs of female monozygotic twins, all aged about 18 to 30 years, were included in the twin cohort. Positive isolation kits from Invitrogen were used to isolate the CD4+ and CD8+ T cell populations. Reading the germline V gene gives CDR1 SGHRS and CDR2 YFSETQ. V and J lose 0 bases and 0 bases, and a span of 8 bases separates them. Spanning cysteine to phenylalanine, the CDR3 consists of 15 amino acids. Solely the CDR3 DNA is kept, with 45 bases framed from the first base. The entry originates in a study of identical twins (dated by TCRdb to about 2016). About the study as a whole: TCR alpha and beta repertoires from monozygotic twins, unrelated adults of various ages and cord blood were deep-sequenced to test whether fetal clonotypes persist. To rule out contamination, the twin experiments were replicated at different times with different library preparation protocols. What the authors observed across the whole study: Abundant cord blood beta clonotypes carried fewer insertions; young adult naive repertoires showed a weaker similar trend, while memory repertoires showed none. Out-of-frame TCR alpha sharing in monozygotic twins was systematically underestimated by recombination models, whereas sharing between unrelated individuals was in agreement with the recombination models. The excess sharing between twins in beta out-of-frame sequences was weaker because fewer shared sequences reduced the signal-to-noise ratio. Conclusions relied on cross-sectional statistical analysis, since the same donors could not be followed over many years. Compared with coincidental sharing between unrelated individuals, out-of-frame TCR alpha sequences shared between twins showed an excess of sequences with low generation probability. Invariant T cells such as MAIT and iNKT could partly confound zero-insertion analyses, though diverse VJ usage argued against this for most clonotypes.

Library creation used 5' RACE. Reads for this sample came from an Illumina HiSeq 2000. A universal primer binding site was introduced by template switching, and a unique molecular identifier was present in the final cDNA, enabling accurate counting of TCR cDNA molecules. Specific primers in the conserved constant-segment region were used to synthesize first-strand cDNA for TCR alpha and beta chains. To control for contamination, every cDNA library carried two barcodes: a SMART-Mk sample barcode plus Illumina barcodes. TruSeq adapter sequences along with Illumina sample barcodes were introduced in two successive PCR steps. TCR alpha and beta cDNA libraries were sequenced on the Illumina HiSeq platform with custom primers. The authors' pipeline ran thus. Unique molecular identifiers were extracted from raw reads with MiGEC, and CDR3 positions were determined with MiXCR. For each individual, recombination models were inferred using an EM algorithm with the repgenHMM and IGoR tools. The analysis of shared clonotypes was done with the tcR package in R, with sharing normalized by the product of cloneset sizes. Out-of-frame nonproductive sequences were analyzed to study raw recombination free of thymic and clonal selection effects. TCRdb took the public reads, trimmed them with fastp at Q25, ran MiXCR for clone calling and kept in-frame beta chains. Each record represents a unique CDR3 protein, reported with the most common genes and DNA among its rows. TCRdb, rather than the study authors, made the V and J calls. The sample yields about 340,000 distinct CDR3 sequences; 12% were counted once. Roughly 7% of the sample comes from the top ten.

The same data also went into a second study, on yellow fever vaccine responses in identical twins. Reported in the second study: According to the authors, in identical twins the way T cells responded to vaccination appeared partly convergent and partly personalized. Focusing on identical twins, the study followed the T cell clones that responded to the vaccine, and did so with precision.

The source material was CD8+ T cells sorted from blood. The sequence joins TRBV5-1 to TRBJ2-3, with no D gene named confidently. This receptor was obtained from a woman aged 18-29 years in good health. The CDR3 reads as follows: CASSLAQTSTDTQYF. The sequence in DNA is TGCGCCAGCAGCTTGGCGCAGACTAGCACAGATACGCAGTATTTT.